This T cell receptor (beta chain) derives from a study of shared clonotypes between healthy human individuals. Study-level findings and limits: How much donors shared clonotypes was expected to be affected by sequencing depth. Blood was the sole source, and tissue repertoires probably differ.

On this clone: Its matching antigen is unknown.

The DNA input per sorted-subset replicate PCR was 200 ng, corresponding to some 30,000 T cell genomes. Generated by immunoSEQ multiplex PCR, the TCRdb table keeps only in-frame clones and is missing some. The sample has about 1.5 million clones, 95% to 99% seen once. J lost 4 bases, V lost 1 base, and 3 bases had no gene match. The CDR3 totals 15 residues. The V gene's germline CDR1 is KGHSH and CDR2 LQKENI. The V and J genes are TRBV18 and TRBJ2-2, with 7 bases aligning to TRBD2. Material for sequencing was naive CD4+ T cells sorted from blood. Documented subset: CD45RA+ positively selected. The clonotype was recovered from a man between 25 and 39 years old in good health. The CDR3 spells CASSPRGSSTGELFF. The CDR3 region has the DNA TGTGCCAGCTCACCACGCGGGAGTTCCACCGGGGAGCTGTTTTTT.